A single sample is the source of the 5 T cell receptor beta chains below, sequenced in a study of blood T cell repertoires in COVID-19. TCRdb's copy holds only in-frame clones and misses some; the assay was immunoSEQ multiplex PCR. Of 25,000 to 30,000 clones listed, roughly 90% are singletons. Material: peripheral blood. The origin of the receptors is a human donor in a cohort sampled during active COVID-19.

The rearrangement links TRBV12-3 or TRBV12-4 to TRBJ1-2; 8 nucleotides line up with TRBD1. The CDR3 contains 13 residues. V trimming: 6 bases; J trimming: 5 bases; junction bases outside the gene matches: 5. CDR3 coding DNA: TGTGCCAGCAGCCAGGGGGCGTGGTATGGCTACACCTTC. This translates into CASSQGAWYGYTF.

The chain uses TRBV11-2 and TRBJ2-5; 9 nucleotides agree with TRBD1. CDR3 length: 15 amino acids. Germline V gene lookup returns CDR1 SGHAT and CDR2 FQNNGV. Trimming removed 1 base from V and 5 bases from J; junction bases left unmatched: 5. CDR3 nucleotide sequence: TGTGCCAGCAGCTTAGGGGACAGGGATGTCGAGACCCAGTACTTC. Translated, it gives CASSLGDRDVETQYF. Full variable domain (outside the CDR3, taken from reference TRBV11-2 and TRBJ2-5): EAGVAQSPRYKIIEKRQSVAFWCNPISGHATLYWYQQILGQGPKLLIQFQNNGVVDDSQLPKDRFSAERLKGVDSTLKIQPAKLEDSAVYLCASSLGDRDVETQYFGPGTRLLVL.

The V gene is TRBV24-1, the J gene TRBJ2-7; TRBD1 aligns across 8 bases. Germline assignment: CDR1 KGHDR and CDR2 SFDVKD. The CDR3 has 21 amino acids. Trimming removed 0 bases from V and 7 bases from J; junction bases left unmatched: 25. In DNA, the CDR3 is TGTGCCACCAGTGATTTGCGATCTGTGAGGGACAGGATCCCTTCTCACGAGGAGCAGTACTTC. This translates into CATSDLRSVRDRIPSHEEQYF.

The genes are TRBV11-1 and TRBJ1-1, with TRBD1 as a possible D gene (5 bases). The CDR3 totals 14 residues. Germline V gene sequence: CDR1 SGHAT, CDR2 FQDESV (reference sequence). Between the trimmed V and J ends, which lost 1 base and 3 bases, there was a span of 9 bases. CDR3 loop: CASSLGRADTEAFF. Written as DNA, the CDR3 is TGTGCCAGCAGCTTAGGCAGGGCGGACACTGAAGCTTTCTTT.

This clone was observed a single time. The chain has TRBV7-6 and TRBJ1-2; 9 bases line up with TRBD1. CDR3 length: 18 residues. The J segment lost 0 bases and the V segment lost 3 bases, leaving 11 bases of the junction unmatched. Looked up from germline, CDR1 is SGHVS and CDR2 is FNYEAQ. The CDR3 DNA follows: TGTGCCAGCAGCTTTGGGACAGGGCTTTTCCAAGCTAACTATGGCTACACCTTC. It translates to CASSFGTGLFQANYGYTF.